These 22 T cell receptor beta chains were sequenced from one sample in a study of blood T cells in healthy people across ages. Together with a sample-barcoded 5' primer, a J-beta primer mix was included in a second PCR lasting about 6 to 11 cycles. TCRdb called the 5' RACE reads again in MiXCR, with one record for every CDR3 protein. The table has approximately 960,000 distinct CDR3 sequences, 25% to 35% seen once. This same sample was also part of a study on T cells of mothers and their children.

The sequenced sample was blood. These receptors all come from a woman between 40 and 50 years old in good health.

On this clonotype: A much larger clonotype is one base distant, so this may be a read error. In DNA, the CDR3 is TGCAGTGCCTCCAAGGGCCAATACGGGCAGTACTTC. Its translation: CSASKGQYGQYF. This rearrangement joins TRBV20-1 to TRBJ2-7; D gene uncertain. The CDR3 runs 12 residues. Looked up from germline, CDR1 is DFQATT and CDR2 is SNEGSKA (reference sequence).

This clonotype has a count of ten or more. V usage is TRBV7-9 and J usage is TRBJ2-7, with D uncertain. This CDR3 region has 18 residues. Trimming pared 4 bases from V and 1 base from J, leaving 23 bases between. Germline V gives CDR1 SEHNR, CDR2 FQNEAQ (reference sequence). The CDR3 here is CASSSLDPRSTLSYEQYF. CDR3 DNA: TGTGCCAGCAGCTCCCTTGACCCCCGGTCCACCTTATCCTACGAGCAGTACTTC.

The V and J genes are TRBV29-1 and TRBJ2-1; D gene ambiguous. The CDR3 totals 11 residues. The V gene's germline CDR1 is SQVTM and CDR2 ANQGSEA. The V end was cut by 5 bases, the J end by 9 bases, with 11 bases between. The DNA of the CDR3 is TGCAGCGTTCAGCTGGGAACTGAGCAGTTCTTC. Translated: CSVQLGTEQFF.

This clonotype was seen at least ten times. The chain combines TRBV20-1 with TRBJ1-2; 7 bases match TRBD1. The germline V gene encodes CDR1 DFQATT and CDR2 SNEGSKA (reference sequence). Germline trimming cut 3 bases from V and 4 bases from J; bases unmatched to any gene: 8. This CDR3 is built from 14 residues. CDR3 sequence (DNA): TGCAGTGCTAGCCGACAGGGATATGGCTATGGCTACACCTTC. It specifies CSASRQGYGYGYTF.

V gene TRBV5-1 combines with J gene TRBJ2-1; maybe TRBD2 (5 bases). V shed 1 base and J shed 0 bases, with 8 bases lying between them. Looked up from germline, CDR1 is SGHRS and CDR2 is YFSETQ. The length of the CDR3 is 15 residues. This CDR3 reads CASSLQLVSYNEQFF. CDR3 sequence (DNA): TGCGCCAGCAGCTTGCAACTAGTCTCCTACAATGAGCAGTTCTTC.

The rearrangement uses TRBV5-1 and TRBJ1-6; TRBD1 matches 7 bases. V trimming: 4 bases; J trimming: 16 bases; junction bases outside the gene matches: 11. Germline V CDR1 and CDR2: SGHRS, YFSETQ. The CDR3 length is 13 residues. Here the CDR3 DNA reads TGCGCCAGCAGCCTAGACCCGGGACAGCCACTCCACTTT. Translating gives CASSLDPGQPLHF.

The chain is built from TRBV28 and TRBJ2-3, with D uncertain. The germline gives CDR1 MDHEN, CDR2 SYDVKM. This CDR3 contains 14 residues. Trimming stripped 4 bases from V and 0 bases from J, with 8 bases between. The CDR3 bases are TGTGCCAGCAGTTCAGGAATCAGCACAGATACGCAGTATTTT. Protein sequence: CASSSGISTDTQYF.

This chain links TRBV29-1 with TRBJ2-4; 9 bases match TRBD1. The J call may be wrong; the DNA end is better matched by TRBJ2-7. CDR1 is SQVTM and CDR2 is ANQGSEA in the germline V gene. The CDR3 spans 16 residues. CDR3: CSVVPRSGTGSYEQYF. DNA of the CDR3: TGCAGCGTTGTCCCCCGCTCCGGGACAGGGTCTTACGAGCAGTACTTC.

This clonotype was recorded many times. This sequence joins TRBV28 and TRBJ2-1; 7 nucleotides line up with TRBD1. In germline, CDR1 is MDHEN, CDR2 SYDVKM. After removal of 3 bases from V and 8 bases from J, the junction contained 7 bases not matched to a gene. The CDR3 runs to 14 residues. The CDR3 region is CASSFRAGGDEQFF. The CDR3, as DNA: TGTGCCAGCAGTTTTAGGGCAGGGGGAGATGAGCAGTTCTTC.

This clonotype showed up just a few times. The chain is built from TRBV12-3 or TRBV12-4 and TRBJ2-2; D remains unclear. V lost 6 bases, J lost 9 bases, and 5 bases lay in between. The CDR3 runs to 10 residues. CDR3 protein: CASRGRELFF. The CDR3 bases are TGTGCCAGCAGGGGGAGGGAGCTGTTTTTT.

Concerning this clonotype: Since a much larger clone is just one base distant, this may be a read error. The chain has TRBV7-2 and TRBJ2-3; no reliable D call. Trimming left V 5 bases short and J 2 bases short, with 11 bases between. CDR1 and CDR2 (germline): SGHTA, FQGNSA. This CDR3 region has 14 residues. The CDR3 protein is CASSRASLTDTQYF. As DNA, the CDR3 is TGTGCCAGCAGCCGGGCCAGCCTCACAGATACGCAGTATTTT.

This chain uses TRBV4-1 with TRBJ2-3; D is possibly TRBD1 (6 bases). Germline CDR1 MGHRA, CDR2 YSYEKL. V shed 6 bases and J shed 2 bases, with 12 bases lying between them. CDR3 size: 14 residues. The CDR3 protein is CASRGPGVTDTQYF. Here the CDR3 DNA reads TGCGCCAGCAGAGGGCCAGGGGTCACAGATACGCAGTATTTT.

In the case of this clonotype: Just one base apart from a much larger clone, this may be a read error. The chain carries TRBV5-1 and TRBJ2-5, with no clear D. The assigned J gene may be wrong: the sequence end matches TRBJ2-7 better. This CDR3 is 14 amino acids long. Germline assignment: CDR1 SGHRS and CDR2 YFSETQ. The CDR3 DNA sequence: TGCGCCAGCAGCCGAGACATTCAAATCTACGAGCAGTACTTC. Residues: CASSRDIQIYEQYF.

This clonotype was found a few times. The rearrangement uses TRBV3-1 and TRBJ1-2; D gene ambiguous. CDR1 and CDR2 from the germline V gene are LGHDT and YNNKEL (reference sequence). This CDR3 spans 15 amino acids. V dropped 3 bases and J dropped 1 base, with 12 bases sitting between them. CDR3 residues: CASSQSGFSNYGYTF. The CDR3 nucleotides read TGTGCCAGCAGCCAGAGCGGGTTCAGTAACTATGGCTACACCTTC.

This clonotype was observed at least ten times. The V and J genes are TRBV5-1 and TRBJ2-3; 9 bases line up with TRBD1. CDR1 is SGHRS, CDR2 YFSETQ, per germline. V was pared by 4 bases and J by 3 bases, with 6 bases of the junction left unmatched. This CDR3 contains 15 residues. The CDR3 nucleotides read TGCGCCAGCAGCCGAGGGACAGGGTGGACAGATACGCAGTATTTT. It encodes CASSRGTGWTDTQYF.

The chain recombines TRBV5-4 with TRBJ1-4, with D hard to call. The CDR3 contains 15 residues. Germline loops: CDR1 SGHNT, CDR2 YYREEE (reference sequence). The V gene lost 1 base and the J gene lost 0 bases, with 7 bases spanning the gap. For the CDR3, the DNA is TGTGCCAGCAGCTTGTTCGCAGCAACTAATGAAAAACTGTTTTTT. Translating it yields CASSLFAATNEKLFF.

A single count supports this clonotype. Since no conserved phenylalanine or tryptophan closes the CDR3, a read error is the likely cause. It is unclear where the CDR3 begins or ends on the DNA, so no DNA is shown, and the CDR3 is as TCRdb lists it. The gene calls are TRBV2 and TRBJ2-1. Germline V CDR1 and CDR2: SNHLY, FYNNEI. The CDR3 region is 16 residues in length, termini included. The chain's CDR3 is CASSGSGRRMGYTFGS.

The chain joins TRBV7-3 to TRBJ2-1, with D maybe TRBD2 (6 bases). CDR1 and CDR2 (germline): SGHTA, FQGTGA. The CDR3 is 16 residues long. V gave up 2 bases and J gave up 2 bases, with 13 bases separating them. CDR3 sequence (DNA): TGTGCCAGCAGCTTAGCAGGCGGGGCCGCCTACAATGAGCAGTTCTTC. Amino acids: CASSLAGGAAYNEQFF.

This clonotype was seen many times. The V gene is TRBV29-1, the J gene TRBJ2-1; 9 bases align to TRBD1. The germline gives CDR1 SQVTM, CDR2 ANQGSEA. J lost 7 bases, V lost 3 bases, and 13 bases had no gene match. The CDR3 contains 16 residues. This CDR3 is CSVDPPGTGMVNEQFF. CDR3 in DNA: TGCAGCGTTGATCCCCCCGGGACAGGGATGGTGAATGAGCAGTTCTTC.

The rearrangement joins TRBV7-3 to TRBJ2-1; TRBD2 might be the D (6 bases). CDR1 and CDR2 (germline): SGHTA, FQGTGA. The CDR3 has 16 residues. Deletions cut 1 base from V and 1 base from J, with 11 bases between. Here the CDR3 reads CASSLNGGASYNEQFF. The CDR3 bases are TGTGCCAGCAGCTTAAATGGCGGGGCATCCTACAATGAGCAGTTCTTC.

This clonotype was detected a few times. With a much larger clone just one base away, this may be a read error. The chain is built from TRBV10-3 and TRBJ2-4, with a tentative D call TRBD2 (5 bases). The CDR3 loop spans 16 amino acids. In germline, CDR1 is ENHRY, CDR2 SYGVKD. The CDR3 DNA is TGTGCCACCAGTGACTCGAGGGCAGCGAACAAAAACATTCAGTACTTC. Translated: CATSDSRAANKNIQYF.

The V and J genes are TRBV18 and TRBJ2-7, with D perhaps matching TRBD1 (6 bases). Germline values: CDR1 KGHSH, CDR2 LQKENI. The V end lost 10 bases, the J end lost 2 bases, and 15 bases lay between the germline ends. CDR3 length: 13 amino acids. CDR3 nucleotides: TGTGCCAACTCGCCGAGACAGGCCTACGAGCAGTACTTC. Protein sequence: CANSPRQAYEQYF. Complete variable domain (other parts from reference TRBV18 and TRBJ2-7): NAGVMQNPRHLVRRRGQEARLRCSPMKGHSHVYWYRQLPEEGLKFMVYLQKENIIDESGMPKERFSAEFPKEGPSILRIQQVVRGDSAAYFCANSPRQAYEQYFGPGTRLTVT.